This TCR beta chain was captured in a study of CD4 T cells in relation to SARS-CoV-2 and coronaviruses. Before the COVID-19 pandemic, during about 2011-2019, CD4+ T cells were taken from unexposed donors. CD4+ T cells were isolated from the cells after around 10 days of culture. This clone was detected a few times. Its antigen remains unidentified. Data came from immunoSEQ multiplex PCR; TCRdb stores just in-frame clones and leaves some out. The sample has roughly 29,000 clones, 60% to 85% seen once. V was clipped by 0 bases and J by 10 bases, with 10 bases between them. Germline V gene sequence: CDR1 MRHNA, CDR2 SNTAGT. The CDR3 totals 13 residues.

This sequence originates from a human donor in good health. The specimen sequenced was CD4+ T cells from PBMCs, cultured in vitro. The rearrangement uses TRBV6-4 and TRBJ2-1; D is perhaps TRBD1 (6 bases). The CDR3 nucleotides read TGTGCCAGCAGTGACTCGAGGGGGATGGAGCAGTTCTTC. This gives the protein CASSDSRGMEQFF.